This T cell receptor (beta chain) is from a study of human T cells and chemical hapten exposure. This clonotype was seen many times. The antigen remains undetermined. Overall study results and limits: Expanded TCRs created a significantly greater count of big CDR3 similarity clusters than controls did.

This CDR3 is built from 15 residues. Trimming took off 1 base at V and 4 bases at J, with 14 bases between the two ends. CDR1 is DFQATT, CDR2 SNEGSKA, per germline (reference sequence). TCRdb passed the RACE reads through MiXCR, listing each CDR3 protein once. The sample has approximately 50,000 distinct CDR3 sequences, 9.5% to 10% seen once; the top ten hold 9.6%. The time point is: pre-sensitization, week 0. Documented treatment: therapeutic diphenylcyclopropenone sensitization with weekly scalp DPC. Whole blood, unfractionated, served as the material for total RNA extraction. The sample here was whole blood, taken in connection with sensitization to the hapten diphenylcyclopropenone (DPC). This clonotype was sampled from a woman between 25 and 40 years old with alopecia areata. Some clones in this sample may be carry-over from other donors' samples. The J gene is TRBJ2-1, the V gene TRBV20-1, with D tentatively TRBD1 or TRBD2 (5 bases each). The CDR3 nucleotides are TGCAGTGCTAGAGTGGGGACCGGAGGATACAATGAGCAGTTCTTC. The encoded protein is CSARVGTGGYNEQFF.